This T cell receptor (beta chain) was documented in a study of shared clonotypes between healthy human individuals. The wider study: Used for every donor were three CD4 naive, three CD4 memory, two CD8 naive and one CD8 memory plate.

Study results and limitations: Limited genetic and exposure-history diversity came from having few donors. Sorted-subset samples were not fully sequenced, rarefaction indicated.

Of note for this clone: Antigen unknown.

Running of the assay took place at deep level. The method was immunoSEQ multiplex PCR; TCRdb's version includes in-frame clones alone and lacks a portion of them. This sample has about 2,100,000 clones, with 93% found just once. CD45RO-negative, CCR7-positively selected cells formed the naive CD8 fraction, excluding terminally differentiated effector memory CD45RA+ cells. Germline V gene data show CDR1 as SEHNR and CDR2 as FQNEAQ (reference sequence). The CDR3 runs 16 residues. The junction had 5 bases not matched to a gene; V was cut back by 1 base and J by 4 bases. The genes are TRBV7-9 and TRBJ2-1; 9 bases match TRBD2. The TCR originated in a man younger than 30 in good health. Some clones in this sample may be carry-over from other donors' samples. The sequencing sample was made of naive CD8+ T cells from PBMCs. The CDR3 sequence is CASSLGLAATYNEQFF. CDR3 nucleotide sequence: TGTGCCAGCAGCTTAGGACTAGCGGCGACTTACAATGAGCAGTTCTTC.